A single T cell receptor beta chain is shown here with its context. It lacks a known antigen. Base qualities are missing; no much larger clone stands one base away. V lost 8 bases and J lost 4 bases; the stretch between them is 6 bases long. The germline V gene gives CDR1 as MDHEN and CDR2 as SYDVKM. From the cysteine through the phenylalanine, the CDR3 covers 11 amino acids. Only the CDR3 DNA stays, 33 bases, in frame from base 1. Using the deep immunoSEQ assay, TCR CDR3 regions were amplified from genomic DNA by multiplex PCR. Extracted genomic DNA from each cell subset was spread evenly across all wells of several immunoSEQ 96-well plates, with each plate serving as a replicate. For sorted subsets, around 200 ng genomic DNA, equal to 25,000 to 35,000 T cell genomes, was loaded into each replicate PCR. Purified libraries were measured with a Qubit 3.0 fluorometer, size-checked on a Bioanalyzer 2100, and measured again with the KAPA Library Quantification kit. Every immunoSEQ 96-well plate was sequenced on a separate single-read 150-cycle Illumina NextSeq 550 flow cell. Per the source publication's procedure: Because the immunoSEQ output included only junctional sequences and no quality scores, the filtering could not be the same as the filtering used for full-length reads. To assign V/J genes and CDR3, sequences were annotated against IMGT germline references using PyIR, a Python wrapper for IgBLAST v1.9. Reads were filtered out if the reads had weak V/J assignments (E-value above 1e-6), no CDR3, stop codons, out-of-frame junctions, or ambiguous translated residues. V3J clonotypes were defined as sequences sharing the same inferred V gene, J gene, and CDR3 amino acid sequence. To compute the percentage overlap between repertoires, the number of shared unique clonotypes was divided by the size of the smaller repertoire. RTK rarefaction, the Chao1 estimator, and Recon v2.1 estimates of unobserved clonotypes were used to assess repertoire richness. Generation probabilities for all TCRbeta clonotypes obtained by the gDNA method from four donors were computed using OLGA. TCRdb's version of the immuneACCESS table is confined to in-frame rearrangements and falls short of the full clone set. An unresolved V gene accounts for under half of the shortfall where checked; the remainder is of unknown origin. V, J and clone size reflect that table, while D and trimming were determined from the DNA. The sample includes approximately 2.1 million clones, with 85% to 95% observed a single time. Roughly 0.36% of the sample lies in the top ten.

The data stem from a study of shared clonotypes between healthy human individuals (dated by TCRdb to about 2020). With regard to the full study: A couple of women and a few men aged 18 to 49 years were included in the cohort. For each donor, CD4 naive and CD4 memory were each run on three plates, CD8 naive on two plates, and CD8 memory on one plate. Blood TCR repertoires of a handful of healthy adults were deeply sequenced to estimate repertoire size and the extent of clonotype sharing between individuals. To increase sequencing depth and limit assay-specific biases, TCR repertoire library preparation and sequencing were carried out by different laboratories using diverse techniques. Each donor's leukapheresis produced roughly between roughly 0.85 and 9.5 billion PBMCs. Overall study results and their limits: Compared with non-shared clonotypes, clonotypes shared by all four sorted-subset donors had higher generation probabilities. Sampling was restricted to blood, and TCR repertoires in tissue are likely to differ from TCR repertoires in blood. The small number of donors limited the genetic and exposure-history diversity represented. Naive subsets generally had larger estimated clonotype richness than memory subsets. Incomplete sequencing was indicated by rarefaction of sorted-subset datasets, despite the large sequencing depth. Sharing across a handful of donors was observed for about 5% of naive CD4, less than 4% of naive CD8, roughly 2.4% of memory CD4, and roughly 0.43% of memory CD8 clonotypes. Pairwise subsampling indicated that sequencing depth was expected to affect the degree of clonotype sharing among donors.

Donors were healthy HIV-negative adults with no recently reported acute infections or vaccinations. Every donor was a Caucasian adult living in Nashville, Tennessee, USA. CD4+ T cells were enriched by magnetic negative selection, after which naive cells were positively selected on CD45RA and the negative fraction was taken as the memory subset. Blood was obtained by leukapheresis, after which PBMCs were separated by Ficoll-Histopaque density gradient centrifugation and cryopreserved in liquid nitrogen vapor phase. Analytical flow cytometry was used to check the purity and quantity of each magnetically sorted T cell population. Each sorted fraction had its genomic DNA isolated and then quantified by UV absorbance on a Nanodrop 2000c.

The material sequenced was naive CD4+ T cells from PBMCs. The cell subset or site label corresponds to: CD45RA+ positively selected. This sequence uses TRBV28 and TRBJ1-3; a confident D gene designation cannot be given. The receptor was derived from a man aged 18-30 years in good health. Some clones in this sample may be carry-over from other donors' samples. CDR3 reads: CASGPGNTIYF. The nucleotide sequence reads TGTGCCAGCGGACCGGGAAACACCATATATTTT.